Here is one TCR beta chain with its context. Its antigen is unknown. Base qualities are not at hand, and no much larger clone is one base apart. The junction carries 12 bases between V and J, which are trimmed by 3 bases and 0 bases respectively. From the cysteine up to the phenylalanine, the CDR3 has a length of 14 residues. Only the CDR3 part of the read is kept: 42 bases, read in frame from the first base. According to the germline V gene (reference sequence), CDR1 reads DFQATT and CDR2 reads SNEGSKA. These data are taken from a study of T cells in Graves' hyperthyroidism and ophthalmopathy (dated by TCRdb to between 2018 and 2021). A note on the overall study: To identify distinguishing TCR V-J signatures, a discovery cohort of some 99 patients was used, comprising some 45 with Graves' ophthalmopathy and some 60 with stable Graves' hyperthyroidism. The 100 discovery patients were randomly split 7:3 into training and test sets. Thyroid tissue and blood T-cell repertoires from six Graves' hyperthyroidism patients were also compared in the study. The paper reports TCR Vbeta CDR3 sequencing of approximately 130 peripheral blood samples: approximately 43 ophthalmopathy, 70 to 85 hyperthyroidism and approximately 17 progressor patients. After sampling, hyperthyroidism patients received methimazole starting at 30 mg daily, and ophthalmopathy patients received high-dose intravenous methylprednisolone. An independent validation cohort of around 19 hyperthyroidism patients and some 15 patients who later progressed to ophthalmopathy tested prospective prediction of ophthalmopathy.

The TCR beta CDR3 regions were amplified from the RNA transcripts. For the first round of RT-PCR on the TCR CDR3, the HTBI primer set was used together with the Qiagen OneStep RT-PCR kit. The libraries were constructed in a second round of multiplex PCR and then size-selected and purified. Libraries were sequenced paired-end with 100 bp reads on an Illumina HiSeq2000. On the authors' methods: SOAPnuke was used to process the raw data, throwing out any read that contained adapters or uncalled bases, had a mean Phred below 15, or lacked an exact constant-primer or identifier match. COPE v1.2.5 was used to merge high-quality paired reads, and clonotypes were defined as unique nucleotide sequences. MiTCR v1.1 was used to align the clonotypes against IMGT TRBV, TRBD and TRBJ reference segments. Analysis was restricted to V-J combinations with a frequency above 0.0001, which covered about 99% of repertoires. The TCS score was defined as F50 (clonal expansion) divided by E x V (chaos), with BLOSUM62-based TCRdist calculated between CDR3 peptides within each V-J. Welch's t-statistics and random forest reduced several hundred V-J features to about 13, which were used in a naive Bayes classifier (R e1071). The Morisita-Horn index was used to measure how similar the thyroid and blood repertoires were. The public reads were reprocessed in TCRdb via fastp at Q25 and MiXCR, keeping in-frame beta chains. Rows are combined by CDR3 protein, so each entry shows the most common genes and DNA. TCRdb, rather than the study authors, made the V and J calls. This sample lists roughly 500,000 distinct CDR3 sequences; approximately 44% were detected once. The ten biggest clones cover around 20% of the sample.

Study-wide findings and limitations: Blood samples also contained most of the expanded thyroid clonotypes (frequency above 0.001), which suggests that blood repertoires may reflect thyroid immune responses. Sample size was not statistically predetermined, and blinding of investigators to group allocation was not performed. A model built on a 13 V-J signature distinguished ophthalmopathy from stable hyperthyroidism, reaching roughly 88% sensitivity and about 81% specificity in cross-validation and 80%/75% in testing. During validation, the model predicted progression to ophthalmopathy a median of around 6 months ahead of onset, with around 71% sensitivity and 72.22% specificity.

The study excluded patients with uncontrolled infections, other autoimmune diseases, pregnancy or lactation. Diagnoses were established on the basis of clinical symptoms, serum thyroxine and TRAb, thyroid ultrasound, and orbital computed tomography. Total RNA was extracted using Trizol reagent, and RNA quality was assessed on an Agilent 2100 Bioanalyzer. Specimen: peripheral blood or thyroid tissue (not recorded which). This chain is built from TRBV20-1 and TRBJ2-7; perhaps TRBD1 is the D gene, with 6 bases matching. The sequence was collected from an adult woman with Graves' disease, either hyperthyroidism or ophthalmopathy (not recorded which). The CDR3 amino acid sequence is: CSASGQTNSYEQYF. The nucleotide sequence reads TGCAGTGCTAGTGGACAGACTAACTCCTACGAGCAGTACTTC.